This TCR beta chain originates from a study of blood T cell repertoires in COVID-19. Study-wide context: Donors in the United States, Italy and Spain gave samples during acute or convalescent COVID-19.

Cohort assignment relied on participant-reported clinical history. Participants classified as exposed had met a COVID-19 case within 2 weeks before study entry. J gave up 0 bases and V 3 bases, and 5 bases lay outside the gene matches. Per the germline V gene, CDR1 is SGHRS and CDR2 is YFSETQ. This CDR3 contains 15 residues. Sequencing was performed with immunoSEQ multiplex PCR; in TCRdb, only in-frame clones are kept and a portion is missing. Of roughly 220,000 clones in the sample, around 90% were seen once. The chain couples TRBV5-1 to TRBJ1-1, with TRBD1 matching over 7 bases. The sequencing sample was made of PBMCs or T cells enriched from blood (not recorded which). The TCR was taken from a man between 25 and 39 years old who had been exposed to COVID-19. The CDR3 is CASSYRQGLNTEAFF. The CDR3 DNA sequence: TGCGCCAGCAGCTACCGACAGGGTCTGAACACTGAAGCTTTCTTT. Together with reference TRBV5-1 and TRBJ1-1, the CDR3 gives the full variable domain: KAGVTQTPRYLIKTRGQQVTLSCSPISGHRSVSWYQQTPGQGLQFLFEYFSETQRNKGNFPGRFSGRQFSNSRSEMNVSTLELGDSALYLCASSYRQGLNTEAFFGQGTRLTVV.